A selection of T cell receptor beta chains follows, all from one sample in a study of shared clonotypes between healthy human individuals. Libraries were prepared by immunoSEQ multiplex PCR; TCRdb keeps only in-frame clonotypes and omits some of them. The table records a few million clones, 90% to 95% of them present only once. Sequencing input: naive CD8+ T cells from PBMCs. These receptors were obtained from a man younger than 35 in good health. Some clones in this sample may be carry-over from other donors' samples. Each CDR3 is given with its conserved first and last residue. D genes are given only for firm matches.

DNA: TGCGCCAGCAGCCAAGGGGGGGGGCTGGAGGTGGGTCAGCATTTT
CDR3: CASSQGGGLEVGQHF
V: TRBV4-1
J: TRBJ1-5
D: NA

DNA: TGTGCCAGCAGTTTCACGGGACCCTACGAGCAGTACTTC
CDR3: CASSFTGPYEQYF
V: TRBV27
J: TRBJ2-7
D: NA

DNA: TGTGCCAGCAGCCCCTTTTGGGGGAATGAGCAGTTCTTC
CDR3: CASSPFWGNEQFF
V: TRBV14
J: TRBJ2-1
D: NA

DNA: TGTGCCAGCAGCGTCACTACTACGGGACGGCTCTCTGGGGCCAACGTCCTGACTTTC
CDR3: CASSVTTTGRLSGANVLTF
V: TRBV9
J: TRBJ2-6
D: NA

DNA: TGTGCCAGCAGCCCGTGGGACAGGGTAGAAGGAAACACCATATATTTT
CDR3: CASSPWDRVEGNTIYF
V: TRBV11-2
J: TRBJ1-3
D: TRBD1

DNA: TGTGCCAGCTCCCTCAATCTCTGGGACAGTAACTCCTACGAGCAGTACTTC
CDR3: CASSLNLWDSNSYEQYF
V: TRBV7-6
J: TRBJ2-7
D: TRBD1

DNA: TGCGCCAGCAGCGAGACAGGGATGGCCAAAAACATTCAGTACTTC
CDR3: CASSETGMAKNIQYF
V: TRBV5-1
J: TRBJ2-4
D: TRBD1

DNA: TGTGCCAGAACTGACAGGGTCACTGAAGCTTTCTTT
CDR3: CARTDRVTEAFF
V: TRBV2
J: TRBJ1-1
D: TRBD1

DNA: TGTGCCAGCAGTTATGGCGGGAGGGCTGAGCAGTACTTC
CDR3: CASSYGGRAEQYF
V: TRBV6-5
J: TRBJ2-5
D: TRBD2

DNA: TGTGCCAGCAGTTTGGGACAGGTCCCCAACGAGCAGTACTTC
CDR3: CASSLGQVPNEQYF
V: TRBV27
J: TRBJ2-7
D: TRBD1

DNA: TGTGCCAGCAGCTTAACCGGGACAGGGATAGATACGCAGTATTTT
CDR3: CASSLTGTGIDTQYF
V: TRBV27
J: TRBJ2-3
D: TRBD1